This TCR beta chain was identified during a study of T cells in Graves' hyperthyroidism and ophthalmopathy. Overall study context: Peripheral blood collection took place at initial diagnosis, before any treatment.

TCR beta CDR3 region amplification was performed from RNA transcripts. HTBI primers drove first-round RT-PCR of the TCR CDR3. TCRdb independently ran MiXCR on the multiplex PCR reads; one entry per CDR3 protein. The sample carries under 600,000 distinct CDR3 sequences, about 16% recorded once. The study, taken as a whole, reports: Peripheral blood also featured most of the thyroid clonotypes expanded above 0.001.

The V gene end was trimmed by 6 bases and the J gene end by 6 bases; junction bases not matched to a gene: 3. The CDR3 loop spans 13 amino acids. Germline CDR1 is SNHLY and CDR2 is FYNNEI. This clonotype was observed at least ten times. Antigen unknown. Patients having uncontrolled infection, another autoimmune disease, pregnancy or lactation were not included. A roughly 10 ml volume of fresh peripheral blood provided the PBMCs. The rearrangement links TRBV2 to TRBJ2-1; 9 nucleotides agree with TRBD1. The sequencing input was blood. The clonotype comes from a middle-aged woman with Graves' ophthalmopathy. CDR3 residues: CASSGDRVNEQFF. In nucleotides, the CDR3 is TGTGCCAGCAGCGGGGACAGGGTCAATGAGCAGTTCTTC.